This record concerns one T cell receptor (beta chain) sequence. Its binding antigen is unknown. Base qualities were left out, and no much larger clone turns up one base away. The record originates from a study of control samples from healthy donors and cancer patients (TCRdb year 2020). According to the germline V gene, CDR1 reads SGHNT and CDR2 reads YENEEA. Between the V and J ends, shortened by 5 bases and 3 bases respectively, the junction contains 17 bases. From the cysteine up to the phenylalanine, the CDR3 has a length of 15 residues. Only CDR3 DNA is held: 45 bases, read in frame from base 1. Libraries were made using the immunoSEQ multiplex PCR assay. Sourced from immuneACCESS, this table was stored by TCRdb with only in-frame sequences that have V and J called. A share of the clones is absent; for the studies checked, an unresolved V gene accounts for under half, and the remainder has no known explanation. This sample comprises approximately 90,000 clones, 85% to 90% of them detected only once. The biggest ten clones account for around 2.1% of the sample.

Sequences were obtained from blood. The rearranged segments are TRBV11-3 and TRBJ2-7; perhaps TRBD1 is the D gene, with 8 bases matching. This clonotype originated in a woman aged 40 to 50 in good health. The CDR3 region: CASSPRTGRDYEQYF. The base sequence is TGTGCCAGCAGCCCCCGGACAGGGAGGGACTACGAGCAGTACTTC.